This passage covers 21 T cell receptor beta chains from one sample sequenced in a study of blood T cell repertoires in COVID-19. The method was immunoSEQ multiplex PCR; TCRdb's version includes in-frame clones alone and lacks a portion of them. The sample carries approximately 150,000 clones, 79% recorded once. The sample was peripheral blood. The receptors originated from an older woman with COVID-19, enrolled during active disease.

The chain carries TRBV18 and TRBJ2-7; D is perhaps TRBD2 (5 bases). V was pared by 5 bases and J by 3 bases, with 11 bases between. Germline-derived CDR1 and CDR2 are KGHSH and LQKENI. The CDR3 consists of 13 residues. In DNA form, the CDR3 reads TGTGCCAGCTCAATCACGGGGAGCTACGAGCAGTACTTC. Translating gives CASSITGSYEQYF.

As regards this clone: Other DNA sequences of this sample code for an identical CDR3. The chain carries TRBV19 and TRBJ2-3; TRBD2 agrees at 9 bases. The CDR3 spans 15 residues. V lost 3 bases, J lost 2 bases, and 3 bases stayed unmatched. Germline values: CDR1 LNHDA, CDR2 SQIVND (reference sequence). CDR3 coding DNA: TGTGCCAGTAGTATTTCTAGCGGGGTCACAGATACGCAGTATTTT. It codes for CASSISSGVTDTQYF.

The chain uses TRBV6-5 and TRBJ2-7, with 7 nucleotides matching TRBD2. This CDR3 is 14 amino acids long. Germline trimming cut 2 bases from V and 0 bases from J; bases unmatched to any gene: 1. Germline assignment: CDR1 MNHEY and CDR2 SVGAGI. The CDR3 reads CASSYERGSYEQYF. CDR3 DNA sequence: TGTGCCAGCAGTTACGAGCGGGGCTCCTACGAGCAGTACTTC.

The gene calls are TRBV10-2 and TRBJ1-2; D is unresolved. V was pared by 4 bases and J by 2 bases, with 11 bases between. CDR3 length equals 14 residues. The germline CDR1 and CDR2 sequences are WSHSY and SAAADI. CDR3 bases: TGCGCCAGCAGTGGGTATAACAGCAACTATGGCTACACCTTC. It encodes CASSGYNSNYGYTF.

The V call is TRBV7-6, the J call TRBJ2-5, with 10 bases identical to TRBD1. The CDR3 covers 15 residues. CDR1 SGHVS and CDR2 FNYEAQ come from the germline V gene. The V segment lost 5 bases and the J segment 7 bases; nucleotides outside the gene matches: 10. Here the CDR3 reads CASSDRTGGFGTQYF. CDR3 sequence (DNA): TGTGCCAGCAGCGATCGGACAGGGGGGTTTGGGACCCAGTACTTC.

The chain employs TRBV11-2 and TRBJ2-3; TRBD2 matches at 12 bases. J was trimmed by 3 bases and V by 1 base; bases with no gene match: 2. The V gene's germline CDR1 is SGHAT and CDR2 FQNNGV. The CDR3 is 16 amino acids. CDR3 in amino acids: CASSLGGLAGTDTQYF. The CDR3, as DNA: TGTGCCAGCAGCTTAGGGGGACTAGCGGGTACAGATACGCAGTATTTT.

CDR3 nucleotide sequence: TGTGCCAGCAGCTTGGCTATCGGACAGGGTGCGGGGGGCTACACCTTC. Translating gives CASSLAIGQGAGGYTF. This chain joins TRBV5-4 and TRBJ1-2, with 8 bases lining up with TRBD1. Germline assignment: CDR1 SGHNT and CDR2 YYREEE (reference sequence). With 0 bases clipped from V and 8 bases from J, the junction kept 12 bases outside the gene matches. The CDR3 loop spans 16 amino acids. The complete variable domain, with remaining parts taken from reference TRBV5-4 and TRBJ1-2, reads ETGVTQSPTHLIKTRGQQVTLRCSSQSGHNTVSWYQQALGQGPQFIFQYYREEENGRGNFPPRFSGLQFPNYSSELNVNALELDDSALYLCASSLAIGQGAGGYTFGSGTRLTVV.

This clone was found a few times. This rearrangement joins TRBV28 to TRBJ2-1; 12 bases map to TRBD2. Germline values: CDR1 MDHEN, CDR2 SYDVKM. J was trimmed by 7 bases and V by 7 bases; bases with no gene match: 11. The CDR3 has 16 amino acids. CDR3 loop: CASNVRLAGVRNEQFF. The CDR3 DNA sequence: TGTGCCAGCAACGTCCGACTAGCGGGAGTACGGAATGAGCAGTTCTTC.

The V call is TRBV28, the J call TRBJ1-5; D not certain. This CDR3 is 14 amino acids long. Germline lookup yields CDR1 MDHEN and CDR2 SYDVKM. V gave up 2 bases and J gave up 6 bases, with 11 bases separating them. The DNA of the CDR3 is TGTGCCAGCAGTTTACAGGCCCCCGGTCAGCCCCAGCATTTT. Translation gives CASSLQAPGQPQHF.

The chain joins TRBV6-5 to TRBJ2-7; 7 bases are a match to TRBD2. This CDR3 is 14 amino acids long. J was trimmed by 5 bases and V by 4 bases; bases with no gene match: 8. Germline values: CDR1 MNHEY, CDR2 SVGAGI. The CDR3 region has the DNA TGTGCCAGCAGTTCCCCGACTAGCTTTAACGAGCAGTACGTC. Translation: CASSSPTSFNEQYV.

This chain connects TRBV14 to TRBJ2-1, with 7 bases aligning to TRBD2. Germline V CDR1 and CDR2: SGHDN, FVKESK. This CDR3 has 18 amino acids. With 2 bases clipped from V and 5 bases from J, the junction kept 15 bases outside the gene matches. DNA for the CDR3: TGTGCCAGCAGCCAAAGATGGGGTGGGGCGGGGGTCGACAATGAGCAGTTCTTC. It yields the protein CASSQRWGGAGVDNEQFF.

The chain carries TRBV5-1 and TRBJ1-5; D remains ambiguous. The CDR3 is 15 residues long. The germline CDR1 and CDR2 sequences are SGHRS and YFSETQ. Trimming took 0 bases from V and 2 from J, leaving 9 bases between them. The CDR3 DNA follows: TGCGCCAGCAGCTTGGCCGGGATCGGCAATCAGCCCCAGCATTTT. This sequence encodes CASSLAGIGNQPQHF.

The gene calls are TRBV28 and TRBJ2-1, with 8 bases aligning to TRBD2. CDR1 is MDHEN, CDR2 SYDVKM, per germline. J gave up 7 bases and V 4 bases, and 12 bases lay outside the gene matches. This CDR3 comprises 16 residues. CDR3 sequence: CASSSPPGLGGNEQFF. The DNA of the CDR3 is TGTGCCAGCAGTTCCCCTCCGGGACTAGGGGGGAATGAGCAGTTCTTC.

This clone has at least ten counts. The chain combines TRBV7-9 with TRBJ1-1, with D unclear. Trimming took 2 bases from V and 5 from J, leaving 12 bases between them. CDR1 is SEHNR, CDR2 FQNEAQ, per germline (reference sequence). This CDR3 has 14 residues. The CDR3 sequence is CASSLKGGGTEAFF. The CDR3 DNA sequence: TGTGCCAGCAGCTTAAAGGGAGGTGGAACTGAAGCTTTCTTT.

This clone appeared a few times. This sequence joins TRBV16 and TRBJ1-6, with TRBD1 as a possible D gene (5 bases). V was shortened by 0 bases and J by 10 bases, with 13 bases between the two germline ends. The CDR3 runs 15 residues. CDR1 is KGHSY, CDR2 FQNENV, per germline. The chain's CDR3 is CASSQSAGRDSPLHF. CDR3 nucleotide sequence: TGTGCCAGCAGCCAATCCGCGGGGCGAGACTCACCCCTCCACTTT.

In this sample, this clone turned up a few times. The chain joins TRBV12-5 to TRBJ2-2; TRBD1 aligns across 9 bases. The V gene end was trimmed by 6 bases and the J gene end by 4 bases; junction bases not matched to a gene: 12. This CDR3 spans 17 amino acids. CDR1 is LGHNT and CDR2 is FRNRAP in the germline V gene. The CDR3 DNA reads as TGTGCTAGTGGCCTACTACAGGGGGCTGGAGGCACCGGGGAGCTGTTTTTT. Translation: CASGLLQGAGGTGELFF.

The chain combines TRBV11-3 with TRBJ2-3; 7 positions match TRBD1. V dropped 1 base and J dropped 3; count of bases not matched to a gene: 1. Germline V gene lookup returns CDR1 SGHNT and CDR2 YENEEA. The CDR3 spans 14 residues. The CDR3 sequence: CASSLGRGTDTQYF. The DNA of the CDR3 is TGTGCCAGCAGCTTAGGCAGGGGGACAGATACGCAGTATTTT.

The V call is TRBV3-1 (or the pseudogene TRBV3-2), the J call TRBJ2-1; D is uncertain. The CDR3 runs to 11 residues. Germline lookup yields CDR1 LGHDT and CDR2 YNNKEL (reference sequence). V lost 1 base and J lost 9, with 4 bases in between. As DNA, the CDR3 is TGTGCCAGCAGCCAAGGGGCTGAGCAGTTCTTC. The encoded protein is CASSQGAEQFF.

This sequence joins TRBV9 and TRBJ2-5, with D tentatively TRBD2 (6 bases). The V end lost 3 bases, the J end lost 3 bases, and 15 bases lay between the germline ends. CDR1 is SGDLS and CDR2 is YYNGEE in the germline V gene. The CDR3 is made up of 15 amino acids. The CDR3 protein is CASSGAGTREETQYF. The CDR3, as DNA: TGTGCCAGCAGCGGCGCCGGGACTCGTGAAGAGACCCAGTACTTC. Based on the CDR3 plus reference TRBV9 and TRBJ2-5, the full variable domain is DSGVTQTPKHLITATGQRVTLRCSPRSGDLSVYWYQQSLDQGLQFLIQYYNGEERAKGNILERFSAQQFPDLHSELNLSSLELGDSALYFCASSGAGTREETQYFGPGTRLLVL.

Regarding this clone: The same CDR3 arises from other DNA sequences in this sample as well. This chain links TRBV30 with TRBJ1-5; 8 nucleotides line up with TRBD1. V shed 0 bases, J shed 4 bases, and the junction held 2 bases outside the gene matches. CDR1 and CDR2 from the germline V gene are GTSNPN and SVGIG (reference sequence). This CDR3 region has 14 residues. The CDR3 is CAWSVGTGNQPQHF. The CDR3 nucleotides are TGTGCCTGGAGTGTAGGGACAGGTAATCAGCCCCAGCATTTT.

The CDR3, as DNA: TGTGCCAGTAGTGTAAGAAAGCCGGACAGGTCAATTGAGACCCAGTACTTC. Amino acid sequence: CASSVRKPDRSIETQYF. The chain couples TRBV19 to TRBJ2-5; 7 nucleotides match TRBD1. CDR3 length: 17 residues. With V trimmed by 5 bases and J by 5 bases, 17 bases remained unmatched. Germline CDR1 LNHDA, CDR2 SQIVND (reference sequence).